The 7 T cell receptor beta chains listed next were all sequenced from one sample in a study of shared clonotypes between healthy human individuals. Clones were sequenced by immunoSEQ multiplex PCR, and TCRdb holds only the in-frame ones, with some missing. The sample includes 400,000 to 500,000 clones, less than 80% of them seen just once. Specimen: PBMCs. These receptors were obtained from a woman aged 35 to 49 in good health. Some clones in this sample may be carry-over from other donors' samples.

CDR3 amino acids: CASSWGLAGGRGSGELFF. Written as DNA, the CDR3 is TGTGCCAGCAGTTGGGGACTAGCGGGAGGAAGAGGTAGCGGGGAGCTGTTTTTT. The chain combines TRBV2 with TRBJ2-2; 15 positions agree with TRBD2. CDR1 and CDR2 (germline): SNHLY, FYNNEI. The CDR3 totals 18 residues. Trimming cost V 5 bases and J 7 bases; bases outside gene matches: 11.

In its sample, this clone was seen once. CDR3 coding DNA: TGTGCCAGCAGCCAAGATTTGGACAGTAACTATGGCTACACCTTC. Translating gives CASSQDLDSNYGYTF. The rearrangement links TRBV4-2 to TRBJ1-2; tentatively, D is TRBD1 (6 bases). The V end lost 0 bases, the J end lost 1 base, and 9 bases lay between the germline ends. The CDR3 contains 15 residues. Germline values: CDR1 LGHNA, CDR2 YNFKEQ.

Comment on this clone: At one boundary the junction diverges from the germline segment, which might be a read error. The V call is TRBV7-7, the J call TRBJ2-6; D ambiguous. The CDR3 has 15 residues. Germline lookup yields CDR1 SSHAT and CDR2 FNYEAQ (reference sequence). CDR3 loop: CASSLGVGGANVLTF. CDR3 sequence (DNA): TGTGCTAGCAGCTTAGGAGTCGGGGGGGCCAACGTCCTGACTTTC.

A note on this clone: This sequence may be a read error, since a much larger clone differs from it by one base. This chain uses TRBV9 with TRBJ2-5, with TRBD2 matching 7 bases. This CDR3 region has 14 residues. The germline gives CDR1 SGDLS, CDR2 YYNGEE. J was trimmed by 0 bases and V by 7 bases; bases with no gene match: 6. The CDR3 reads CASGQTSDQETQYF. Here the CDR3 DNA reads TGTGCCAGCGGCCAAACTAGCGACCAAGAGACCCAGTACTTC. The full variable domain, in which reference TRBV9 and TRBJ2-5 provide the parts outside the CDR3, is DSGVTQTPKHLITATGQRVTLRCSPRSGDLSVYWYQQSLDQGLQFLIQYYNGEERAKGNILERFSAQQFPDLHSELNLSSLELGDSALYFCASGQTSDQETQYFGPGTRLLVL.

The chain uses TRBV27 and TRBJ2-7, with 7 bases that match TRBD1. Germline trimming cut 5 bases from V and 3 bases from J; bases unmatched to any gene: 7. Germline CDR1 reads MNHEY; CDR2 reads SMNVEV (reference sequence). The CDR3 is 14 amino acids. CDR3 sequence: CASSRGTDSYEQYF. The CDR3 DNA follows: TGTGCCAGCAGTAGAGGGACAGATAGCTACGAGCAGTACTTC.

This chain uses TRBV21-1 with TRBJ2-7; TRBD2 reflects the table's D call only, with no check against the DNA. TRBV21-1 is termed a pseudogene. The CDR3 has 16 residues. The CDR3 loop is CASNPGRVAAAYEQYF. For the CDR3, the DNA is TGTGCCAGCAACCCCGGGAGGGTAGCGGCAGCCTACGAGCAGTACTTC.

The count of this clone is one. The chain carries TRBV5-1 and TRBJ2-2, with unresolved D. Germline CDR1 is SGHRS and CDR2 is YFSETQ. This CDR3 region has 14 residues. Trimming took off 0 bases at V and 4 bases at J, with 7 bases between the two ends. The CDR3 here is CASSLGSGTGELFF. Here the CDR3 DNA reads TGCGCCAGCAGCTTGGGTTCCGGCACCGGGGAGCTGTTTTTT.